This section outlines one TCR beta chain sequence together with its context. This entry is derived from a study of cytomegalovirus exposure and HLA in healthy donors. Germline CDR1 GTSNPN, CDR2 SVGIG (reference sequence). This CDR3 region has 13 residues. With 3 bases removed from V and 7 bases from J, the gap between germline ends came to 15 bases. Libraries were prepared by immunoSEQ multiplex PCR; TCRdb keeps only in-frame clonotypes and omits some of them. The sample has about 75,000 clones; approximately 80% are singletons. The sample was PBMCs. V usage is TRBV30 and J usage is TRBJ1-2, with D possibly TRBD1 on 6 matching bases. The source is a man aged 25-45 years in good health and CMV-seronegative. The CDR3 loop is CAWRETQGLGYTF. For the CDR3, the DNA is TGTGCCTGGAGGGAGACACAGGGTCTTGGCTACACCTTC.